This is a list of T cell receptor beta chains from one sample in a study of human T cells and chemical hapten exposure. One entry per CDR3 protein results from TCRdb running MiXCR on the RACE reads. The table includes about 89,000 distinct CDR3 sequences, over 10% detected once. The sample in question was whole blood, obtained in connection with sensitization to the hapten diphenylcyclopropenone (DPC). These receptors were collected from a woman in her forties or fifties with alopecia areata. Some clones in this sample may be carry-over from other donors' samples. The CDR3 runs from the conserved cysteine through the conserved F or W. The D gene is left open where the match is weak. A clone size is listed for some rows: how often the clone was seen (once, few, many), or a class if it is expanded.

abundance,d_gene,j_gene,v_gene,len,CDR3aa,CDR3nt
.,.,TRBJ2-3,TRBV20-1,17,CSARDLLGRSSTDTQYF,TGCAGTGCTAGAGACCTTCTGGGGAGGTCCTCCACAGATACGCAGTATTTT
.,.,TRBJ1-1,TRBV11-2,12,CASSLPVSEAFF,TGTGCCAGCAGCCTACCGGTCAGTGAAGCTTTCTTT
.,.,TRBJ2-5,TRBV7-9,11,CAGSLGETQYF,TGTGCCGGCAGCCTAGGGGAGACCCAGTACTTC
many,TRBD2,TRBJ2-1,TRBV20-1,14,CSAPGLAGGYEQFF,TGCAGTGCTCCGGGACTAGCGGGAGGTTATGAGCAGTTCTTC
.,.,TRBJ2-5,TRBV5-4,11,CASSVKETQYF,TGTGCCAGCAGCGTTAAAGAGACCCAGTACTTC
.,.,TRBJ1-1,TRBV12-3/TRBV12-4,12,CASSPLDTEAFF,TGTGCCAGCAGCCCACTCGACACTGAAGCTTTCTTT
.,TRBD2,TRBJ2-1,TRBV20-1,15,CSARARLAANNEQFF,TGCAGTGCTAGGGCAAGACTAGCGGCAAACAATGAGCAGTTCTTC
many,TRBD1,TRBJ2-5,TRBV5-1,14,CASSLRGLQETQYF,TGCGCCAGCAGCTTAAGGGGGCTGCAAGAGACCCAGTACTTC
many,.,TRBJ2-5,TRBV7-2,13,CASSRDFVETQYF,TGTGCCAGCAGCCGGGACTTTGTTGAGACCCAGTACTTC
few,.,TRBJ1-2,TRBV6-5,14,CASSYSTRDYGYTF,TGTGCCAGCAGTTACTCGACCAGGGACTATGGCTACACCTTC
many,TRBD1,TRBJ2-1,TRBV30,15,CAWSLRDRPPNEQFF,TGTGCCTGGAGCCTCCGGGACAGACCCCCCAATGAGCAGTTCTTC
few,.,TRBJ2-7,TRBV29-1,13,CSVGKGSSYEQYF,TGCAGCGTTGGGAAGGGGTCCTCCTACGAGCAGTACTTC